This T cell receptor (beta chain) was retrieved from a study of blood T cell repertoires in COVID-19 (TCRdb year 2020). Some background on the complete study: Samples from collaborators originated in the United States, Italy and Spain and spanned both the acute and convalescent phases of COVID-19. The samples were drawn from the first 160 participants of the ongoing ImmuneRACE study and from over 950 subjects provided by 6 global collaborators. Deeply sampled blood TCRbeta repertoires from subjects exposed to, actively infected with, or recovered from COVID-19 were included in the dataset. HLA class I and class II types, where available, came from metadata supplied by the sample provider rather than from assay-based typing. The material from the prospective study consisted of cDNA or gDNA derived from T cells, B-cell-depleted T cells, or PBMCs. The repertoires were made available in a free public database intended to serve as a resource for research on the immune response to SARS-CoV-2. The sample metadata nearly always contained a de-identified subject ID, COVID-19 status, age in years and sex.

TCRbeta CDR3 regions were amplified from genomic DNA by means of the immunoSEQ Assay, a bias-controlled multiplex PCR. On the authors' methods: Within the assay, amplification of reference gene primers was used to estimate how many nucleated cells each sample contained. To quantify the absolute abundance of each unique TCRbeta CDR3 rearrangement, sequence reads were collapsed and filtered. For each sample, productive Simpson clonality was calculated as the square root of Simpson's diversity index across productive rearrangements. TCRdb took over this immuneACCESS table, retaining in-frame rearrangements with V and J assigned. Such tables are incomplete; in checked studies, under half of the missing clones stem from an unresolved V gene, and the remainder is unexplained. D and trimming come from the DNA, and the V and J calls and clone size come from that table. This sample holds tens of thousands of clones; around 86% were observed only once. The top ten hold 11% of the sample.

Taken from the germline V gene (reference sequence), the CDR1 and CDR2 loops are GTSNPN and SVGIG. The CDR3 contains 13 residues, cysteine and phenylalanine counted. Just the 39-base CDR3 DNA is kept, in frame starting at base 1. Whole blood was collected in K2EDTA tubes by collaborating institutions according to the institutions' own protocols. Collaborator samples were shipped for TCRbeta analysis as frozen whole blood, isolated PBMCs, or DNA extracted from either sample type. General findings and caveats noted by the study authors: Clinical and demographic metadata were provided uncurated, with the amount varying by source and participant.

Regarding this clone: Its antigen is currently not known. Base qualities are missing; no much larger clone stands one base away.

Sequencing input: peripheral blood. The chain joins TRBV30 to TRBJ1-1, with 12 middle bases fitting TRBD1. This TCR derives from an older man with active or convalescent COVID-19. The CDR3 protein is CARDRGLDTEAFF. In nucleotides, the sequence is TGTGCTCGGGACAGGGGGCTTGACACTGAAGCTTTCTTT. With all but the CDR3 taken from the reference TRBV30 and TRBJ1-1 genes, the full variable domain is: SQTIHQWPATLVQPVGSPLSLECTVEGTSNPNLYWYRQAAGRGLQLLFYSVGIGQISSEVPQNLSASRPQDRQFILSSKKLLLSDSGFYLCARDRGLDTEAFFGQGTRLTVV.